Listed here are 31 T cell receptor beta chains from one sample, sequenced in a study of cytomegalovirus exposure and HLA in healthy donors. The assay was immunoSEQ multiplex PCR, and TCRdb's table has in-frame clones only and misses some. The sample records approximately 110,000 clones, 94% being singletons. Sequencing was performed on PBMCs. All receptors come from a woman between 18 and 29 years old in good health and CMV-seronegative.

The CDR3 here is CASRSPGTDTQYF. DNA for the CDR3: TGTGCCAGCAGGAGTCCTGGCACAGATACGCAGTATTTT. The chain is built from TRBV7-2 and TRBJ2-3; D not resolved. The CDR3 loop spans 13 amino acids. From germline, CDR1 is SGHTA and CDR2 FQGNSA. Trimming left V 6 bases short and J 1 base short, with 8 bases between.

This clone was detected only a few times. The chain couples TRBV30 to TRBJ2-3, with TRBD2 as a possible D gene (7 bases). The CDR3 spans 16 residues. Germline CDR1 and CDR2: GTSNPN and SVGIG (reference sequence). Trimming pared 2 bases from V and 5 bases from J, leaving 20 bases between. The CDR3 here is CAWSKGGGVLGDTQYF. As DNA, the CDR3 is TGTGCCTGGAGTAAAGGGGGGGGTGTGCTTGGAGATACGCAGTATTTT.

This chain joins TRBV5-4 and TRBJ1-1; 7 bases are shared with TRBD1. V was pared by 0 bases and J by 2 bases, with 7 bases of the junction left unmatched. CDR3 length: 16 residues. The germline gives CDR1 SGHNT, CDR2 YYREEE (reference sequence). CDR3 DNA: TGTGCCAGCAGCTTGGTTCGGGGACAGTCAAACACTGAAGCTTTCTTT. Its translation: CASSLVRGQSNTEAFF.

CDR3 coding DNA: TGTGCCAGCAGCGTAGAGTGGGAGAGCTCCTACGAGCAGTACTTC. Its translation: CASSVEWESSYEQYF. The chain employs TRBV9 and TRBJ2-7; weak D call: TRBD2 (5 bases). Germline CDR1 and CDR2: SGDLS and YYNGEE. CDR3 size: 15 residues. V dropped 0 bases and J dropped 0 bases, with 10 bases sitting between them.

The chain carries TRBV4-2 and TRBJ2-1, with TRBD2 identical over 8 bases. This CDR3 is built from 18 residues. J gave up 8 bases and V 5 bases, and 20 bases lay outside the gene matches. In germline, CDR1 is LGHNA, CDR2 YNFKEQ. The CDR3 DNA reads TGTGCCAGCAGCTTCCCCAATCCCGGACTAGCACAATCCCATGAGCAGTTCTTC. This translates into CASSFPNPGLAQSHEQFF.

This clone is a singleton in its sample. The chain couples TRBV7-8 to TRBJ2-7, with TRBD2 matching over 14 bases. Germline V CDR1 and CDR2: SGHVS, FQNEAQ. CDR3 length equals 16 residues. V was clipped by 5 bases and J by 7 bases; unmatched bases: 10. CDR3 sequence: CASSPWTSGRSGEQYF. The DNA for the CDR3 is TGTGCCAGCAGCCCCTGGACTAGCGGGAGGTCGGGGGAGCAGTACTTC. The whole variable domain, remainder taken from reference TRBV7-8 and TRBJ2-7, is GAGVSQSPRYKVAKRGQDVALRCDPISGHVSLFWYQQALGQGPEFLTYFQNEAQLDKSGLPSDRFFAERPEGSVSTLKIQRTQQEDSAVYLCASSPWTSGRSGEQYFGPGTRLTVT.

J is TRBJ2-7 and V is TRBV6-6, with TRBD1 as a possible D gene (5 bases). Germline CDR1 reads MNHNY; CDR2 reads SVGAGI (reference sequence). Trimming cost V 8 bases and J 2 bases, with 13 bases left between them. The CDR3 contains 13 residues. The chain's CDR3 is CASGKGLAYEQYF. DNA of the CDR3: TGTGCCAGCGGGAAGGGGCTAGCCTACGAGCAGTACTTC.

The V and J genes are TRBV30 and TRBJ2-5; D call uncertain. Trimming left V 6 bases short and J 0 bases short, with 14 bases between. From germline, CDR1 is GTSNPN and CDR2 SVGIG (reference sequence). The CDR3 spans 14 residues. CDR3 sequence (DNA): TGTGCCTGCTTATGGGTGGAGAACCAAGAGACCCAGTACTTC. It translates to CACLWVENQETQYF.

The CDR3 bases are TGCGCCAGCAGCTTGGGAAGCGGGGGGGAGGATACGCAGTATTTT. Protein sequence: CASSLGSGGEDTQYF. The chain carries TRBV5-1 and TRBJ2-3; 10 bases agree with TRBD2. The CDR3 covers 15 residues. V trimming: 0 bases; J trimming: 6 bases; junction bases outside the gene matches: 4. Germline lookup yields CDR1 SGHRS and CDR2 YFSETQ.

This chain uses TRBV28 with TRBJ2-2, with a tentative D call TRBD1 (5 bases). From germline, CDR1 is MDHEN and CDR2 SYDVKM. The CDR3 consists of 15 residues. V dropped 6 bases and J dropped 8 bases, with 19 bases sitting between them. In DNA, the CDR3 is TGTGCCAGCAGACCTGGGTTAGGGGTCGGGGGGGAGCTGTTTTTT. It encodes CASRPGLGVGGELFF.

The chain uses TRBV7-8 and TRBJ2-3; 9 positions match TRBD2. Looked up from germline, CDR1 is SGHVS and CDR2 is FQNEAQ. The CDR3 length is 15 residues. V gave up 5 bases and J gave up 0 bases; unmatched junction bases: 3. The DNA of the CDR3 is TGTGCCAGCAGCCCCCTAGCGGGGAGCACAGATACGCAGTATTTT. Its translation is CASSPLAGSTDTQYF.

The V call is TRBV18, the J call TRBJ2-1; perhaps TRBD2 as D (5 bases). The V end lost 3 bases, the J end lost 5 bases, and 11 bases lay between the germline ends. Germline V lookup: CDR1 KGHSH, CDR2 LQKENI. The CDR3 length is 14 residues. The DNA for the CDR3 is TGTGCCAGCTCACCGGCTAGCACAAACAATGAGCAGTTCTTC. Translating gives CASSPASTNNEQFF. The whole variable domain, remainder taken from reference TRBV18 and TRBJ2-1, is NAGVMQNPRHLVRRRGQEARLRCSPMKGHSHVYWYRQLPEEGLKFMVYLQKENIIDESGMPKERFSAEFPKEGPSILRIQQVVRGDSAAYFCASSPASTNNEQFFGPGTRLTVL.

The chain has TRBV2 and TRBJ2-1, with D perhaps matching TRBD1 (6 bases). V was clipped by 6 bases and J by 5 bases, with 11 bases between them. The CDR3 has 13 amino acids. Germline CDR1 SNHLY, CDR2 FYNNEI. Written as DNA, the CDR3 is TGTGCCAGCAGGCAGGGGAGAAACAATGAGCAGTTCTTC. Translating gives CASRQGRNNEQFF. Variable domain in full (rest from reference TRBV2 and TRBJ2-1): EPEVTQTPSHQVTQMGQEVILRCVPISNHLYFYWYRQILGQKVEFLVSFYNNEISEKSEIFDDQFSVERPDGSNFTLKIRSTKLEDSAMYFCASRQGRNNEQFFGPGTRLTVL.

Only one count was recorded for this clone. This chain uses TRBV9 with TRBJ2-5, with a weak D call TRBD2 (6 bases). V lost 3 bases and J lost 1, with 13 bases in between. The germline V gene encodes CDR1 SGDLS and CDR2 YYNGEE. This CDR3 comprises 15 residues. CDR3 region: CASSAGGPFQETQYF. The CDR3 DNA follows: TGTGCCAGCAGCGCAGGAGGGCCCTTCCAAGAGACCCAGTACTTC.

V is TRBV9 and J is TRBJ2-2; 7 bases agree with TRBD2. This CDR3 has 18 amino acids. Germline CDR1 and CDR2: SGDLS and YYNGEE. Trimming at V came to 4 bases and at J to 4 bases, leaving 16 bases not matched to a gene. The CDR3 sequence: CASSTPSRASGPTGELFF. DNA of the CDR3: TGTGCCAGCAGCACCCCTTCGCGGGCTAGCGGACCCACCGGGGAGCTGTTTTTT.

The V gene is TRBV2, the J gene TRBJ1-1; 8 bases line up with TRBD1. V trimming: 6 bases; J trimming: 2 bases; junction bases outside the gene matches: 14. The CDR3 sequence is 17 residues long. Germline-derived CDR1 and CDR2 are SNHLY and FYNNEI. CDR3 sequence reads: CASRLHGTGSINTEAFF. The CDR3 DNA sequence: TGTGCCAGCAGGCTCCATGGGACAGGATCGATCAACACTGAAGCTTTCTTT.

CDR3 in amino acids: CASSQEGVNNQPQHF. CDR3 sequence (DNA): TGTGCCAGCAGCCAGGAAGGGGTAAACAATCAGCCCCAGCATTTT. This chain connects TRBV6-6 to TRBJ1-5; TRBD1 is a possible D gene (5 bases). The CDR3 sequence is 15 residues long. The V gene lost 6 bases and the J gene lost 3 bases, with 15 bases spanning the gap. CDR1 MNHNY and CDR2 SVGAGI come from the germline V gene (reference sequence).

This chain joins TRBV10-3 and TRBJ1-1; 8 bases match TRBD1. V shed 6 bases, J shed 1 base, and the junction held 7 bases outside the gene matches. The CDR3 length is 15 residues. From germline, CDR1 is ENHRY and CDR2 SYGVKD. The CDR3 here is CAIREGQGGNTEAFF. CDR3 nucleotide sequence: TGTGCCATCAGGGAAGGACAGGGCGGGAACACTGAAGCTTTCTTT.

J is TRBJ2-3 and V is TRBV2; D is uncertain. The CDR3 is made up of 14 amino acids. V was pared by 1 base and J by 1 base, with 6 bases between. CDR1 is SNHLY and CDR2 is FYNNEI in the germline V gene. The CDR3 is CASSEGSGTDTQYF. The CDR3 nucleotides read TGTGCCAGCAGTGAAGGGAGTGGCACAGATACGCAGTATTTT.

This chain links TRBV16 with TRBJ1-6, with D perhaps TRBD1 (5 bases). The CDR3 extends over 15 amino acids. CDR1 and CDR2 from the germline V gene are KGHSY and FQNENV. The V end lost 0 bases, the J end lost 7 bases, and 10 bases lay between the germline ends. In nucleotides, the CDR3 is TGTGCCAGCAGCCAATCGAATCCAGGGAATTCACCCCTCCACTTT. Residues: CASSQSNPGNSPLHF.

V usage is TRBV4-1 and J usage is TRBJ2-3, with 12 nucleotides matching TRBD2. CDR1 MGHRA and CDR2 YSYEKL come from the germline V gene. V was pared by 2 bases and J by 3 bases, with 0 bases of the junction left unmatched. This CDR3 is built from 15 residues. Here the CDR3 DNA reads TGCGCCAGCAGCCAACTAGCGGGAGGGACAGATACGCAGTATTTT. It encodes CASSQLAGGTDTQYF.

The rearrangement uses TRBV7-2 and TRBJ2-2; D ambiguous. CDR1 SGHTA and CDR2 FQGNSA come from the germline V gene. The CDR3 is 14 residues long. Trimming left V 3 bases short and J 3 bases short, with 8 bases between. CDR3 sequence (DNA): TGTGCCAGCAGCTTTGTCGGAGACACCGGGGAGCTGTTTTTT. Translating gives CASSFVGDTGELFF.

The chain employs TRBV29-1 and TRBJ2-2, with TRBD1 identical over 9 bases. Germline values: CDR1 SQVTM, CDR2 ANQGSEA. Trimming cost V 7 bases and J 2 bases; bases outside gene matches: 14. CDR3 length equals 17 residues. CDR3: CSAKGFVGQGNTGELFF. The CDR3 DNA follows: TGCAGCGCCAAAGGGTTTGTGGGACAGGGAAACACCGGGGAGCTGTTTTTT.

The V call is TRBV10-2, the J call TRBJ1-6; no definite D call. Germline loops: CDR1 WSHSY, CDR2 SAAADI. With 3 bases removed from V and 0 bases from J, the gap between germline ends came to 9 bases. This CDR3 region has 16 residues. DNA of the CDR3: TGCGCCAGCAGTGATACGGTGAGCTCCTATAATTCACCCCTCCACTTT. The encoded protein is CASSDTVSSYNSPLHF.

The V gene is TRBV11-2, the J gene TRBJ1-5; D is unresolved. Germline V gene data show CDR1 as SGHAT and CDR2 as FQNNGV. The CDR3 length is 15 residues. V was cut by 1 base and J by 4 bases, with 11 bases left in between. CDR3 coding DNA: TGTGCCAGCAGCTTAGCGGCAGGCCCTAATCAGCCCCAGCATTTT. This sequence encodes CASSLAAGPNQPQHF.

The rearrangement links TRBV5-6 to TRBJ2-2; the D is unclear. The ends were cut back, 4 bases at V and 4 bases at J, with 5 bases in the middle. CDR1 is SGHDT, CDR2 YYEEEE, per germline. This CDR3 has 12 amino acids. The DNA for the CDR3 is TGTGCCAGCAGCCGAGGCACCGGGGAGCTGTTTTTT. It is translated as CASSRGTGELFF.

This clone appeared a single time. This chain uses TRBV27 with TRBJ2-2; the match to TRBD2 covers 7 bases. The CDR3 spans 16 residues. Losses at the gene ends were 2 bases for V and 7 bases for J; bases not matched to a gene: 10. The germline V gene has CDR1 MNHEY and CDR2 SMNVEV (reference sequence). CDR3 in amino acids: CASSLVWAGVGGELFF. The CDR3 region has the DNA TGTGCCAGCAGTTTAGTTTGGGCGGGAGTCGGCGGGGAGCTGTTTTTT.

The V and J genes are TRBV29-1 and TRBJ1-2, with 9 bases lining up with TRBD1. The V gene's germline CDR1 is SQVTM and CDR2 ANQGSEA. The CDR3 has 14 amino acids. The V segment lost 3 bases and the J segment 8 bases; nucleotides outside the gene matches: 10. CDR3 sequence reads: CSVEGGQGPRGYTF. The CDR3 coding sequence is TGCAGCGTTGAGGGGGGACAGGGTCCGAGAGGCTACACCTTC. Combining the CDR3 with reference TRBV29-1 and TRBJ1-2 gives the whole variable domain SAVISQKPSRDICQRGTSLTIQCQVDSQVTMMFWYRQQPGQSLTLIATANQGSEATYESGFVIDKFPISRPNLTFSTLTVSNMSPEDSSIYLCSVEGGQGPRGYTFGSGTRLTVV.

CDR3 DNA sequence: TGTGCCAGCAGTTTGGGTCGGGACACCGGGGAGCTGTTTTTT. As protein: CASSLGRDTGELFF. The rearrangement joins TRBV28 to TRBJ2-2; D is unresolved. CDR1 and CDR2 (germline): MDHEN, SYDVKM. This CDR3 has 14 amino acids. Trimming left V 3 bases short and J 3 bases short, with 8 bases between.

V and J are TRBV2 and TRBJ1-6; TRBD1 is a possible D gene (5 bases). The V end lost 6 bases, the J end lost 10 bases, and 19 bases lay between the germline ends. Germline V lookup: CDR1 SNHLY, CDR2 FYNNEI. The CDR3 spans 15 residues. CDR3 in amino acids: CASRKQALKASPLHF. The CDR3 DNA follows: TGTGCCAGCAGGAAACAGGCCCTTAAAGCATCACCCCTCCACTTT.

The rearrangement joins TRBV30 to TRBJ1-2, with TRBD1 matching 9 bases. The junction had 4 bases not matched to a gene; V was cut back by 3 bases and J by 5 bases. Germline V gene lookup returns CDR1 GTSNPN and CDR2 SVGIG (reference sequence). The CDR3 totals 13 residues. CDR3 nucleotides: TGTGCCTGGAGAGGGACAGGGAGGTATGGCTACACCTTC. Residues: CAWRGTGRYGYTF.